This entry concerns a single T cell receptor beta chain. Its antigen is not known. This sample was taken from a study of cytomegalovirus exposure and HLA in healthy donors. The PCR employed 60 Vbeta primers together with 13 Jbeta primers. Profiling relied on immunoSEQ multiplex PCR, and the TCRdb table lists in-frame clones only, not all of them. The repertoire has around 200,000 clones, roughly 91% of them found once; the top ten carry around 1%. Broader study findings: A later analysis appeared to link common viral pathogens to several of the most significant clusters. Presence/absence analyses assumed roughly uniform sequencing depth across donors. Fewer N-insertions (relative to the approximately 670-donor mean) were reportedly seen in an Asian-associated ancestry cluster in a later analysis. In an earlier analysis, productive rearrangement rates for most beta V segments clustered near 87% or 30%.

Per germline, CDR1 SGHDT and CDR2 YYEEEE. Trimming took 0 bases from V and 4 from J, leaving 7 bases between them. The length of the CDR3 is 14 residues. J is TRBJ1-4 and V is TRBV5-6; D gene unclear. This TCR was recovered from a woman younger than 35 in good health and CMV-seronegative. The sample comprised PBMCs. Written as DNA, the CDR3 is TGTGCCAGCAGCTTGGCGGCGGGTAATGAAAAACTGTTTTTT. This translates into CASSLAAGNEKLFF.